This T cell receptor (beta chain) was sequenced in a study of cytomegalovirus exposure and HLA in healthy donors. The study, taken as a whole, reports: Later, an analysis showed that TCR beta chains associated with HLA were more clonally expanded than others that were equally common.

J lost 2 bases, V lost 0 bases, and 8 bases had no gene match. Germline V gene sequence: CDR1 MNHNS, CDR2 SASEGT. This CDR3 has 18 amino acids. Comments on this clone: Its antigen is not known.

PCR involved 60 Vbeta and 13 Jbeta primers. Data came from immunoSEQ multiplex PCR; TCRdb stores just in-frame clones and leaves some out. Seen here are 75,000 to 100,000 clones, around 67% observed once, and the top ten hold roughly 1.8%. The sample comprised PBMCs. This chain joins TRBV6-1 and TRBJ2-4; 9 bases are shared with TRBD1. This receptor was obtained from a male donor in good health and CMV-seronegative. This CDR3 reads CASSEAFLQGAPKNIQYF. In nucleotides, the CDR3 is TGTGCCAGCAGTGAAGCGTTCCTACAGGGGGCCCCCAAAAACATTCAGTACTTC.